These 18 T cell receptor beta chains share one sample of origin, sequenced in a study of control samples from healthy donors and cancer patients. The data were produced by immunoSEQ multiplex PCR, yet TCRdb's version contains in-frame clones alone and is incomplete. The sample has approximately 190,000 clones, about 90% seen once; the top ten hold less than 2%. Sequenced sample: blood. The receptors were sampled from a man aged 30 to 39 in good health.

This chain links TRBV18 with TRBJ2-2; D may be TRBD2 (6 bases). The V gene's germline CDR1 is KGHSH and CDR2 LQKENI. V gave up 2 bases and J gave up 0 bases, with 13 bases separating them. CDR3 length equals 17 residues. For the CDR3, the DNA is TGTGCCAGCTCACCATACCTCAGGGACTCGAACACCGGGGAGCTGTTTTTT. This gives the protein CASSPYLRDSNTGELFF.

The chain carries TRBV7-6 and TRBJ2-3; D gene unclear. Deletions cut 5 bases from V and 6 bases from J, with 21 bases between. Germline loops: CDR1 SGHVS, CDR2 FNYEAQ. The CDR3 is 16 amino acids. CDR3 region: CASSPSNLQIVDTQYF. The CDR3 nucleotides are TGTGCCAGCAGCCCTTCAAATCTCCAAATTGTGGATACGCAGTATTTT. Based on the CDR3 plus reference TRBV7-6 and TRBJ2-3, the full variable domain is GAGVSQSPRYKVTKRGQDVALRCDPISGHVSLYWYRQALGQGPEFLTYFNYEAQQDKSGLPNDRFSAERPEGSISTLTIQRTEQRDSAMYRCASSPSNLQIVDTQYFGPGTRLTVL.

V and J are TRBV5-1 and TRBJ1-2, with TRBD1 identical over 7 bases. This CDR3 spans 15 amino acids. Trimming removed 3 bases from V and 2 bases from J; junction bases left unmatched: 7. CDR1 and CDR2 (germline): SGHRS, YFSETQ. CDR3 sequence reads: CASSYRDSWNYGYTF. CDR3 bases: TGCGCCAGCAGCTACCGGGACAGTTGGAACTATGGCTACACCTTC.

This clone was counted a single time. The chain joins TRBV21-1 to TRBJ2-3; the DNA was not compared with TRBD2, the D call given in the table. TRBV21-1 is termed a pseudogene. The CDR3 is 15 residues long. CDR3 coding DNA: TGTGCCAGCAGCGGTCAGCGGGGGTTTATAGATACGCAGTATTTT. This gives the protein CASSGQRGFIDTQYF.

As to this clone: The identical CDR3 is also encoded by other nucleotide sequences in the sample. V and J are TRBV9 and TRBJ2-1; D is possibly TRBD2 (5 bases). The V gene's germline CDR1 is SGDLS and CDR2 YYNGEE. V lost 0 bases to trimming and J lost 8 bases, with 6 bases between them. The CDR3 is 12 amino acids. In DNA, the CDR3 is TGTGCCAGCAGCGTAGTGGGAGATGAGCAGTTCTTC. Amino acids: CASSVVGDEQFF.

The rearrangement links TRBV12-3 or TRBV12-4 to TRBJ1-5; D is ambiguous. This CDR3 has 13 amino acids. V was shortened by 0 bases and J by 11 bases, with 11 bases between the two germline ends. In DNA form, the CDR3 reads TGTGCCAGCAGTTTAGCGGATCGTGGGACCCAGCATTTT. Its protein is CASSLADRGTQHF.

This chain connects TRBV7-9 to TRBJ1-1; 7 bases agree with TRBD1. The CDR3 extends over 16 amino acids. Germline V gene data show CDR1 as SEHNR and CDR2 as FQNEAQ (reference sequence). V was clipped by 1 base and J by 8 bases; unmatched bases: 13. The CDR3 is CASSLGLDREKEEAFF. CDR3 nucleotide sequence: TGTGCCAGCAGCTTAGGGCTTGACAGGGAGAAGGAGGAAGCTTTCTTT.

The V gene is TRBV27, the J gene TRBJ1-6, with D perhaps matching TRBD1 (6 bases). From germline, CDR1 is MNHEY and CDR2 SMNVEV (reference sequence). The CDR3 is 17 residues long. Trimming pared 6 bases from V and 3 bases from J, leaving 18 bases between. The CDR3 sequence: CASSPRTEALYNSPLHF. CDR3 DNA: TGTGCCAGCAGCCCCAGGACAGAGGCTCTCTATAATTCACCCCTCCACTTT.

The chain links TRBV5-5 to TRBJ2-3; 8 nucleotides align to TRBD1. V lost 0 bases and J lost 0; bases outside the gene matches: 3. CDR3 length: 16 residues. CDR1 and CDR2 from the germline V gene are SGHKS and YYEKEE (reference sequence). The CDR3 here is CASSLARDRSTDTQYF. Here the CDR3 DNA reads TGTGCCAGCAGCTTGGCGCGGGACAGGAGCACAGATACGCAGTATTTT.

V and J are TRBV10-1 and TRBJ2-7; 12 nucleotides line up with TRBD1. The CDR3 totals 15 residues. Germline lookup yields CDR1 WNHNN and CDR2 SYGVQD (reference sequence). The V gene end was trimmed by 0 bases and the J gene end by 5 bases; junction bases not matched to a gene: 2. The CDR3 spells CASSESGTGGDEQYF. CDR3 DNA: TGCGCCAGCAGTGAGTCGGGGACAGGGGGCGACGAGCAGTACTTC.

The chain employs TRBV27 and TRBJ1-1; D gene unclear. CDR3 size: 16 residues. With 2 bases removed from V and 1 base from J, the gap between germline ends came to 14 bases. Germline-derived CDR1 and CDR2 are MNHEY and SMNVEV (reference sequence). The CDR3 coding sequence is TGTGCCAGCAGTTTAGCGGCAGGTGCCTCGAACACTGAAGCTTTCTTT. It specifies CASSLAAGASNTEAFF.

Concerning this clone: Other DNA variants within this sample encode the same CDR3. This chain uses TRBV6-2 or TRBV6-3 with TRBJ2-7; 10 nucleotides match TRBD2. V lost 6 bases to trimming and J lost 0 bases; unmatched junction nucleotides: 5. The CDR3 has 15 residues. The germline CDR1 and CDR2 sequences are MNHEY and SVGEGT. The CDR3 loop is CASSSSGGGSYEQYF. CDR3 bases: TGTGCCAGCAGCTCAAGCGGGGGGGGCTCCTACGAGCAGTACTTC.

The V and J genes are TRBV11-1 and TRBJ2-1; D not resolved. The ends were cut back, 5 bases at V and 3 bases at J, with 14 bases in the middle. The CDR3 spans 15 residues. Per germline, CDR1 SGHAT and CDR2 FQDESV (reference sequence). The CDR3 here is CASSPIGWDYNEQFF. The CDR3 nucleotides read TGTGCCAGCAGCCCGATAGGGTGGGACTACAATGAGCAGTTCTTC.

V is TRBV27 and J is TRBJ2-7; a possible D gene is TRBD1 (5 bases). Germline V CDR1 and CDR2: MNHEY, SMNVEV (reference sequence). The V end lost 0 bases, the J end lost 6 bases, and 6 bases lay between the germline ends. The CDR3 totals 12 residues. CDR3: CASSLSGREQYF. The DNA of the CDR3 is TGTGCCAGCAGTTTATCGGGGCGCGAGCAGTACTTC.

V gene TRBV9 combines with J gene TRBJ2-7, with a possible D match to TRBD2 (5 bases). Trimming stripped 3 bases from V and 3 bases from J, with 13 bases between. The CDR3 loop spans 14 amino acids. Germline loops: CDR1 SGDLS, CDR2 YYNGEE. CDR3: CASSAEADVYEQYF. Written as DNA, the CDR3 is TGTGCCAGCAGCGCGGAGGCGGATGTCTACGAGCAGTACTTC.

V and J are TRBV30 and TRBJ1-1; D possibly corresponds to TRBD1 (6 bases). Germline loops: CDR1 GTSNPN, CDR2 SVGIG (reference sequence). This CDR3 is 13 amino acids long. V shed 5 bases and J shed 7 bases, with 17 bases lying between them. The CDR3 DNA sequence: TGTGCCTGGCAACTACAGGGAATACATGAAGCTTTCTTT. Protein: CAWQLQGIHEAFF.

The CDR3 here is CASSPGLAGSGTDTQYF. The CDR3 nucleotides are TGCGCCAGCAGCCCGGGACTAGCGGGATCCGGCACAGATACGCAGTATTTT. This rearrangement joins TRBV5-1 to TRBJ2-3, with 13 bases lining up with TRBD2. Germline lookup yields CDR1 SGHRS and CDR2 YFSETQ. V gave up 4 bases and J gave up 1 base; unmatched junction bases: 6. This CDR3 has 17 residues.

The chain carries TRBV11-2 and TRBJ1-2; D is uncertain. Germline V gene lookup returns CDR1 SGHAT and CDR2 FQNNGV. The CDR3 consists of 13 residues. Trimming left V 1 base short and J 4 bases short, with 7 bases between. Written as DNA, the CDR3 is TGTGCCAGCAGCTTAGGGCGGGGCTATGGCTACACCTTC. Amino acid sequence: CASSLGRGYGYTF. The full variable domain, rest sourced from reference TRBV11-2 and TRBJ1-2, is EAGVAQSPRYKIIEKRQSVAFWCNPISGHATLYWYQQILGQGPKLLIQFQNNGVVDDSQLPKDRFSAERLKGVDSTLKIQPAKLEDSAVYLCASSLGRGYGYTFGSGTRLTVV.